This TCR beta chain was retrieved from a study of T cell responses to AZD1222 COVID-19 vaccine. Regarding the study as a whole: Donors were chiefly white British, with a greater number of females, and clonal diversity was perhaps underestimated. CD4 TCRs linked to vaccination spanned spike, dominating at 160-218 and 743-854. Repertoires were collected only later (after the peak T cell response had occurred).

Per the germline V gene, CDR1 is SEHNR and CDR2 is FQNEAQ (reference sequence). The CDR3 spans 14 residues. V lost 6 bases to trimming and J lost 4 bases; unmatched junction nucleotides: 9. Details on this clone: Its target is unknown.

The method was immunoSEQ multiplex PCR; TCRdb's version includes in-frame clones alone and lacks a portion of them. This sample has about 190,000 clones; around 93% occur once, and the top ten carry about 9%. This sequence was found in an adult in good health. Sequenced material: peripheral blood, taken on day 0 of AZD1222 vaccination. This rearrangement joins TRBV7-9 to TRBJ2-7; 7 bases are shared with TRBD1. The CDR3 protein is CASRGGPEPYEQYF. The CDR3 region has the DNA TGTGCCAGCAGAGGGGGCCCGGAGCCTTACGAGCAGTACTTC.